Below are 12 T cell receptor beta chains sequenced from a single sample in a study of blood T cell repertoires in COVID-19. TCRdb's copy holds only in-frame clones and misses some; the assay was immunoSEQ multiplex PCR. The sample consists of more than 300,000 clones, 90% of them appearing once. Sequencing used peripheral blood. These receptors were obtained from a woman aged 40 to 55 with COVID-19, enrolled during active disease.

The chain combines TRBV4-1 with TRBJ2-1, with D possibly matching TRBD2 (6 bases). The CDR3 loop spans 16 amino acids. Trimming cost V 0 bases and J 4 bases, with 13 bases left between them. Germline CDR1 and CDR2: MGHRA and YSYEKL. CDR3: CASSQEISGLYNEQFF. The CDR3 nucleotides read TGCGCCAGCAGCCAAGAAATAAGCGGGCTATACAATGAGCAGTTCTTC.

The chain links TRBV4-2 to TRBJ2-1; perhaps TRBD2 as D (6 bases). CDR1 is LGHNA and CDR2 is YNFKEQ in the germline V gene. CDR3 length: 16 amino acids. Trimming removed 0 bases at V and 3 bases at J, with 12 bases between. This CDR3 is CASSQDLSGLYNEQFF. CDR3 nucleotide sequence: TGTGCCAGCAGCCAAGATCTTAGCGGCCTCTACAATGAGCAGTTCTTC.

CDR3 bases: TGTGCCAGCTCCTCCCGGGGGGCGGACACCATATATTTT. It is translated as CASSSRGADTIYF. The V gene is TRBV4-2, the J gene TRBJ1-3; tentative D call: TRBD1 (6 bases). Looked up from germline, CDR1 is LGHNA and CDR2 is YNFKEQ. The CDR3 runs to 13 residues. V was pared by 8 bases and J by 8 bases, with 16 bases between.

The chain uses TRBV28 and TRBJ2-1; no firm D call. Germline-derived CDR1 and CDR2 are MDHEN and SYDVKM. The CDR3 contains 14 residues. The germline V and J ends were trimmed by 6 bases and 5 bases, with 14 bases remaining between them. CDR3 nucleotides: TGTGCCAGCAGCCTTACAAACGCCAACAATGAGCAGTTCTTC. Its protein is CASSLTNANNEQFF.

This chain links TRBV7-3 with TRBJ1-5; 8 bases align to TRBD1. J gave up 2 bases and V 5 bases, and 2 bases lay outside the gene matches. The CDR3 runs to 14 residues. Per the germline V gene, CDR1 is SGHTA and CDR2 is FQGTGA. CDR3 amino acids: CASSQTGGNQPQHF. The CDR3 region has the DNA TGTGCCAGCAGCCAGACAGGGGGCAATCAGCCCCAGCATTTT.

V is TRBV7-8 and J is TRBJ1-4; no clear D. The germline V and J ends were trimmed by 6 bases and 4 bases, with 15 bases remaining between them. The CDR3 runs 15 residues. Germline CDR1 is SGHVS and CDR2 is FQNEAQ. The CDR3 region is CASRGRGFSNEKLFF. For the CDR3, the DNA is TGTGCCAGCAGAGGTAGAGGGTTTAGTAATGAAAAACTGTTTTTT.

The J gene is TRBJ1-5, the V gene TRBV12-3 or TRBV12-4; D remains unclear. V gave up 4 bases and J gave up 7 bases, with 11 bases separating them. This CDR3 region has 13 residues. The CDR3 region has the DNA TGTGCCAGCAGTTCCACTACCGGGCAGCCCCAGCATTTT. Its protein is CASSSTTGQPQHF.

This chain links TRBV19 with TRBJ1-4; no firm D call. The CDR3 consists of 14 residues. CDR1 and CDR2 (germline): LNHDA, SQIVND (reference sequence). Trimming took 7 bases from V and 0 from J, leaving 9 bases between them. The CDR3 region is CASKITATNEKLFF. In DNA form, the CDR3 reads TGTGCCAGTAAGATAACTGCAACTAATGAAAAACTGTTTTTT. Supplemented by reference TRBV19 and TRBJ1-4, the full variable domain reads DGGITQSPKYLFRKEGQNVTLSCEQNLNHDAMYWYRQDPGQGLRLIYYSQIVNDFQKGDIAEGYSVSREKKESFPLTVTSAQKNPTAFYLCASKITATNEKLFFGSGTQLSVL.

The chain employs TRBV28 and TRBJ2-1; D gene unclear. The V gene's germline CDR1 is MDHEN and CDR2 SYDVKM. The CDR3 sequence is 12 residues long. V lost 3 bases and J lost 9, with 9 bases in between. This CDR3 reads CASSFPGPEQFF. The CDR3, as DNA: TGTGCCAGCAGTTTCCCGGGTCCTGAGCAGTTCTTC.

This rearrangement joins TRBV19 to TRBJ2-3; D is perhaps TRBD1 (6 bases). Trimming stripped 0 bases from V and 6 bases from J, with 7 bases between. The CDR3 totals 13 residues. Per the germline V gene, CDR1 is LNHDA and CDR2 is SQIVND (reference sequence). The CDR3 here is CASSIEGGDTQYF. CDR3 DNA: TGTGCCAGTAGTATAGAAGGGGGTGATACGCAGTATTTT.

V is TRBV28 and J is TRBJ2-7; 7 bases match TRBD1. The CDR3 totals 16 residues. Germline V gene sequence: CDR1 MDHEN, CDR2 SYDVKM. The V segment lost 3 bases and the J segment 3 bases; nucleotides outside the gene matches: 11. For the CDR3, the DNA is TGTGCCAGCAGTTTGGCTCTCCGGGACAGAAACTACGAGCAGTACTTC. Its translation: CASSLALRDRNYEQYF.

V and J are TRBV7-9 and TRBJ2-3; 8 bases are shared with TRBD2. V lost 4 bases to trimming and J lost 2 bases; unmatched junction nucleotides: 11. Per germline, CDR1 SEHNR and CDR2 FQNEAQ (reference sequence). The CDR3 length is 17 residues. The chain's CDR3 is CASSSLRSSGTTDTQYF. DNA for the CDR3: TGTGCCAGCAGCTCGCTCCGGAGTAGCGGGACCACAGATACGCAGTATTTT.